These T cell receptor beta chains were read from a single sample in a study of blood T cell repertoires in COVID-19. The table came from immunoSEQ multiplex PCR; TCRdb's copy has only in-frame clones and leaves some out. This sample has 250,000 or so clones, with about 80% found just once. The sequencing sample was made of PBMCs or T cells enriched from blood (not recorded which). The receptors originated from a man over 45 who had recovered from COVID-19. Both conserved end residues are part of each CDR3. D genes are given only for firm matches. The size entry is marked missing in some rows and otherwise reads once, few, many or a size class.

v_gene	j_gene	abundance	d_gene	CDR3nt	CDR3aa
TRBV9	TRBJ2-7	NA	NA	TGTGCCAGCAGCGTAGCTACTGGGGAGGAACTCTACGAGCAGTACTTC	CASSVATGEELYEQYF
TRBV2	TRBJ2-1	NA	TRBD2	TGTGCCAGCAGATTACTAGCGTACAGCTCCTACAATGAGCAGTTCTTC	CASRLLAYSSYNEQFF
TRBV6-2/TRBV6-3	TRBJ2-3	NA	TRBD1	TGTGCCAGCAGTCACCCCCGGACAGGGAGCACAGATACGCAGTATTTT	CASSHPRTGSTDTQYF
TRBV5-1	TRBJ2-3	NA	NA	TGCGCCAGCAGCCCGGGGGTAGATACGCAGTATTTT	CASSPGVDTQYF
TRBV2	TRBJ2-4	NA	TRBD2	TGTGCCAGCAACTACCGCGGGAGCACAGCCAAAAACATTCAGTACTTC	CASNYRGSTAKNIQYF
TRBV5-1	TRBJ2-2	few	TRBD2	TGCGCCAGCAGGGTAGCGGGGGTGAACACCGGGGAGCTGTTTTTT	CASRVAGVNTGELFF
TRBV5-8	TRBJ2-4	NA	TRBD2	TGTGCCAGCGTCAACTTACTAGCGGGAGGGCCAATAAAAAACATTCAGTACTTC	CASVNLLAGGPIKNIQYF
TRBV2	TRBJ1-1	NA	NA	TGTGCCAGCAGTGAATGGGCAGGGTCAGCGAACACTGAAGCTTTCTTT	CASSEWAGSANTEAFF
TRBV5-1	TRBJ2-2	NA	NA	TGCGCCAGCAGCTTGTCGGGGGAAGGCACCGGGGAGCTGTTTTTT	CASSLSGEGTGELFF
TRBV6-2/TRBV6-3	TRBJ1-5	NA	TRBD1	TGTGCCAGCAGCCTTGACAGGGACAATCAGCCCCAGCATTTT	CASSLDRDNQPQHF
TRBV28	TRBJ2-1	NA	TRBD2	TGTGCCAGCAGTTTCTTAGCGGGAGGGAACAATGAGCAGTTCTTC	CASSFLAGGNNEQFF
TRBV10-1	TRBJ2-1	NA	TRBD2	TGCGCCAGCAGTGAGTCGGGGGGGGGTACCTACAATGAGCAGTTCTTC	CASSESGGGTYNEQFF
TRBV10-3	TRBJ2-7	NA	TRBD2	TGTGCCATCAGTGACCCCCGGGGGGGCCTCTCCTACGAGCAGTACTTC	CAISDPRGGLSYEQYF
TRBV5-6	TRBJ1-1	NA	NA	TGTGCCAGCAGCTTGGAGGCAGGGGCCGGAACTGAAGCTTTCTTT	CASSLEAGAGTEAFF
TRBV4-1	TRBJ2-5	NA	TRBD2	TGCGCCAGCAGCCAAGATCTTGGACTAGCGGGGGGGCAAGAGACCCAGTACTTC	CASSQDLGLAGGQETQYF
TRBV6-5	TRBJ1-5	NA	TRBD1	TGTGCCAGCAGGCGCGGGACAGGTGGCCAGCCCCAGCATTTT	CASRRGTGGQPQHF
TRBV7-9	TRBJ2-7	once	NA	TGTGCCAGCAGGCGTAGCGGGACAGGGACCTACGAGCAGTACTTC	CASRRSGTGTYEQYF
TRBV13	TRBJ2-7	NA	TRBD1	TGTGCCAGCAGCTTAGCCCTGGGACAGGTGAACTACGAGCAGTACTTC	CASSLALGQVNYEQYF
TRBV5-1	TRBJ2-1	NA	TRBD1	TGCGCCAGCAGCTTGTCTTTTTCGGGACAGGCCTACAATGAGCAGTTCTTC	CASSLSFSGQAYNEQFF
TRBV10-3	TRBJ1-1	NA	NA	TGTGCCATCAGTAGACAAGAGGGTCTCGGTGAAGCTTTCTTT	CAISRQEGLGEAFF
TRBV18	TRBJ2-2	few	TRBD2	TGTGCCAGCTCACCGCTTCCCATCCTAGCGGGAGATTCGGCCGAACCCGGGGAGCTGTTTTTT	CASSPLPILAGDSAEPGELFF
TRBV9	TRBJ2-7	once	NA	TGTGCCAGCAGTCCGTTGGGGAGCGGCTCCTACGAGCAGTACTTC	CASSPLGSGSYEQYF
TRBV28	TRBJ1-5	NA	TRBD1	TGTGCCAGCAGGGAACAGGGGGAAAGAGATCAGCCCCAGCATTTT	CASREQGERDQPQHF
TRBV4-2	TRBJ2-7	NA	TRBD2	TGTGCCAGCAGCCAAGATACCCCCTCGCCAAGCGGGAGACGGTACGAGCAGTACTTC	CASSQDTPSPSGRRYEQYF
TRBV7-8	TRBJ2-7	NA	TRBD1	TGTGCCAGCACCACACCCCGGGGGACAGGGCAAAACGAGCAGTACTTC	CASTTPRGTGQNEQYF
TRBV3-1/TRBV3-2	TRBJ1-6	NA	NA	TGTGCCAGCAGCCAAGATCGAACATCCCGGGATTCACCCCTCCACTTT	CASSQDRTSRDSPLHF
TRBV29-1	TRBJ2-2	few	NA	TGCAGCGTGGAAACAGGGTACACCGGGGAGCTGTTTTTT	CSVETGYTGELFF
TRBV2	TRBJ2-7	NA	NA	TGTGCCAGCATCACTAGGGCCAAAACCCACTACGAGCAGTACTTC	CASITRAKTHYEQYF
TRBV24-1	TRBJ2-2	NA	NA	TGTGCCACCTGGAGCGGATTCACCGGGGAGCTGTTTTTT	CATWSGFTGELFF
TRBV6-4	TRBJ2-1	NA	NA	TGTGCCAGCAGTGAAGAGAATGGGGCTTCCTCCTACAATGAGCAGTTCTTC	CASSEENGASSYNEQFF
TRBV18	TRBJ1-5	NA	NA	TGTGCCAGCCAAGATGGGACTGGGGGGCAGCCCCAGCATTTT	CASQDGTGGQPQHF
TRBV11-2	TRBJ2-7	NA	TRBD1	TGTGCCAGCAGCCGAGGACAGGAGGTGCACGAGCAGTACTTC	CASSRGQEVHEQYF
TRBV9	TRBJ1-4	NA	NA	TGTGCCAGCAGCGTGGCAGGGAATGAAAAACTGTTTTTT	CASSVAGNEKLFF
TRBV5-4	TRBJ2-1	many	TRBD2	TGTGCCAGCAGCTTGGGACTAGCGGCCATCGGCGGTGAGCAGTTCTTC	CASSLGLAAIGGEQFF
TRBV11-2	TRBJ1-4	NA	NA	TGTGCCAGCAGCTTCCAAAAGGAGGAAAAACTGTTTTTT	CASSFQKEEKLFF
TRBV7-9	TRBJ1-6	NA	TRBD1	TGTGCCAGCAGCTCCATACAGGGGGCTTTTAATTCACCCCTCCACTTT	CASSSIQGAFNSPLHF
TRBV18	TRBJ1-2	NA	NA	TGTGCCAGCTCACCTTCCGGTAACTATGGCTACACCTTC	CASSPSGNYGYTF
TRBV12-3/TRBV12-4	TRBJ2-7	NA	NA	TGTGCCAGCAGTTTAGACACCCCCTACGAGCAGTACTTC	CASSLDTPYEQYF
TRBV7-6	TRBJ1-2	NA	TRBD1	TGTGCCAGCAGCCCCAGGACAGGGGCAAACTATGGCTACACCTTC	CASSPRTGANYGYTF
TRBV2	TRBJ2-1	NA	TRBD2	TGTGCCAGCCGGGCTAGCGGGGGCGAAGAGCAGTTCTTC	CASRASGGEEQFF
TRBV12-3/TRBV12-4	TRBJ1-1	few	NA	TGTGCCAGCAGGACAGGCATTGTTACTGAAGCTTTCTTT	CASRTGIVTEAFF
TRBV21-1	TRBJ2-6	NA	NA	TGTGCCAGCAGCAGAAAGAGCTCTGGGGCCAACGTCCTGACTTTC	CASSRKSSGANVLTF
TRBV13	TRBJ2-3	NA	NA	TGTGCCAGCAGCCGGCGGGAAAGCGGGCGAGATACGCAGTATTTT	CASSRRESGRDTQYF
TRBV2	TRBJ2-2	NA	NA	TGTGCCAGCGTGACAGACCGCGCCGGGGAGCTGTTTTTT	CASVTDRAGELFF
TRBV3-1/TRBV3-2	TRBJ2-1	NA	NA	TGTGCCAGCAGCCAAGATAGGGGTAGCGGCAATGAGCAGTTCTTC	CASSQDRGSGNEQFF
TRBV9	TRBJ2-7	NA	NA	TGTGCCAGCCCCCCGGCGGGCGGAGACTCCTACGAGCAGTACTTC	CASPPAGGDSYEQYF
TRBV27	TRBJ2-1	NA	TRBD1	TGTGCCAGCAGTCCGACACGACAGGGTTCCTACAATGAGCAGTTCTTC	CASSPTRQGSYNEQFF
TRBV6-2/TRBV6-3	TRBJ1-5	many	TRBD1	TGTGCCAGCAGTTATGCGACAGGGCGAAATCAGCCCCAGCATTTT	CASSYATGRNQPQHF